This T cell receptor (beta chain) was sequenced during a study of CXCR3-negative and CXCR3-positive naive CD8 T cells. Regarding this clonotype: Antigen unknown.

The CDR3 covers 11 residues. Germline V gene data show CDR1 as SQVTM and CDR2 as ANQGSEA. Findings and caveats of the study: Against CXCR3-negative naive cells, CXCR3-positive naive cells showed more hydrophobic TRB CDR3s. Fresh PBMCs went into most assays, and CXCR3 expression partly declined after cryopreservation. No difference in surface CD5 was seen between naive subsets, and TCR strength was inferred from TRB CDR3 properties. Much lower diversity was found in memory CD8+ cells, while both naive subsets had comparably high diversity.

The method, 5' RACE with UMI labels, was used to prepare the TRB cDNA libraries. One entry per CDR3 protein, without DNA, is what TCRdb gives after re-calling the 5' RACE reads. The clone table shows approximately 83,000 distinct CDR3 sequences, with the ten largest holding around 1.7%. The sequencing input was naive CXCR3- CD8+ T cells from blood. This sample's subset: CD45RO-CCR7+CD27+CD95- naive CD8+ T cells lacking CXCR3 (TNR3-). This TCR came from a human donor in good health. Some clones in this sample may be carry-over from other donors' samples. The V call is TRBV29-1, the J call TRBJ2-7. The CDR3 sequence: CSANQDYEQYF.